This T cell receptor beta chain was captured in a study of T cell repertoires in cytomegalovirus infection. This CDR3 region has 16 residues. The ends were cut back, 3 bases at V and 3 bases at J, with 18 bases in the middle. From germline, CDR1 is SGHTA and CDR2 FQGNSA. Concerning this clonotype: What it recognizes is unknown.

Study results and caveats: The ex vivo response showed dominance by HLA-C-restricted CMV-specific TCR beta clonotypes.

TCRdb processed the reads anew with MiXCR; each CDR3 protein has one entry. The sample contains roughly 170,000 distinct CDR3 sequences, about 20% of which appear only once. The chain has TRBV7-2 and TRBJ2-7; D not resolved. The TCR was taken from a human donor in good health (CMV status not recorded). Some clones in this sample may be carry-over from other donors' samples. The sequencing here drew on CD8+ T cells from cultured PBMCs, taken from culture after CMV antigen stimulation. CDR3 protein: CASSFRHYNDFYEQYF. CDR3 nucleotide sequence: TGTGCCAGCAGCTTCCGACACTACAACGACTTCTACGAGCAGTACTTC.